Below, one T cell receptor (beta chain) is given with its context. Its antigen remains unidentified. No per-base quality is available; no much larger clone lies one base away. Library method: 5' RACE. Sequencing took place on an Illumina HiSeq 2500. A second PCR of about 7 to 12 cycles was performed with a sample-barcoded 5' primer and a J-beta primer mix. Each TCR beta cDNA molecule received a unique molecular identifier from a template-switch 5' adaptor carrying 12 random nucleotides. Each sample yielded at least 3 million CDR3-containing paired-end reads. The Mint cDNA synthesis kit, primed by a TRBC-specific oligonucleotide, was used to synthesize first-strand cDNA from all RNA. Following uracil-DNA glycosylase treatment, a first 18-cycle PCR with universal primers M1SS and BC2_uni_R was performed on all cDNA. Regarding the original processing steps: For normalization, 1 million high-quality reads were randomly selected from each sample, with every read carrying a distinct molecular identifier. Reads with shared molecular identifiers were discarded instead of being binned into consensus sequences. MiTCR, run with a Q25 quality threshold and the strictest error-elimination algorithm, handled CDR3 identification, clonotype clustering and error correction. A nonparametric unseen species model using Euler transformation provided a lower-bound estimate of total TCR beta diversity. TCRdb redid the processing of the public reads, applying fastp at Q25 and MiXCR, and retained in-frame beta chains. CDR3 protein sequences are deduplicated, and each keeps its most common genes and DNA. The authors' filters were not applied to this entry. The sample yields 800,000 or so distinct CDR3 sequences; around two thirds were counted once. Around 30% of the sample belongs to the ten largest clones.

The entry originates in a study of blood T cells in healthy people across ages (dated by TCRdb to between 2014 and 2016). For the study in its entirety: In model experiments, template switching captured about one uniquely barcoded TCR beta cDNA molecule for every two T cells. Using deep sequencing normalized with unique cDNA molecular identifiers, the study measured how TCR beta repertoire diversity changes with age. The donors were split into four age groups: young (average about 15 years), middle-aged (roughly 40), aged (more than 55) and long-lived (approximately 89). To avoid experimental bias, donors of different ages were spread randomly across the sequencing lanes. For two donors (one aged 18 to 30 and one aged 80 or older), the study analyzed two additional independent replicas of 1 million unique cDNA reads from the same blood draw.

The germline V and J ends show losses of 6 bases and 1 base respectively, and no gene match explains 8 bases of the junction. Reading from cysteine to phenylalanine, the CDR3 counts 17 amino acids. Solely the CDR3 DNA is kept, with 51 bases framed from the first base. Taken from the germline V gene, the CDR1 and CDR2 loops are MDHEN and SYDVKM. The paper's findings and limits, for the study overall: The CMV infection status of donors was not known, potentially confounding age-related changes in expanded clonotypes. Observed TCR beta diversity correlated strongly with the percentage of naive T cells measured by flow cytometry. Observed TCR beta diversity per million T cells fell roughly linearly with age, and a significant reduction was already apparent by age around 40. Compared with the aged group, more naive CD4+ T cells, fewer expanded clones and increased TCR diversity were shown by the long-lived group, suggesting age selection. Because profiling used bulk unsorted PBMCs, naive and antigen-experienced compartments could not be compared conclusively. Estimates of total diversity from one million sequenced T cells were regarded as lower bounds and underestimates.

Donors were 40 or so systemically healthy Caucasian individuals from Russia aged roughly 6 to 90 years. Around 10 milliliters of peripheral blood were collected from each donor into EDTA-treated Vacutainer tubes. Ficoll-Paque density-gradient centrifugation was used to isolate PBMCs, with at least 6.5 million per sample. Trizol reagent was used to extract total RNA from the PBMCs, yielding at least 6 micrograms per sample. For every donor, an aliquot of PBMCs went through flow cytometry to measure the percentages of naive CD45RAhigh/CD27high T cells. Sequenced sample: blood. The source of this sequence is a man aged 25-40 years in good health. The sequence joins TRBV28 to TRBJ1-6; TRBD1 lines up with 8 middle nucleotides. The DNA sequence follows: TGTGCCAGCAGAGTATGGACAGGGAGGTCCTATAATTCACCCCTCCACTTT. Its protein reads: CASRVWTGRSYNSPLHF.